The rows below give T cell receptor beta chains drawn from one sample of a study of blood T cell repertoires in COVID-19. The method was immunoSEQ multiplex PCR; TCRdb's version includes in-frame clones alone and lacks a portion of them. The sample carries tens of thousands of clones, approximately 82% recorded once. Source material: peripheral blood. The origin of the receptors is a man in his sixties with acute or convalescent COVID-19. CDR3s include the opening cysteine and the closing phenylalanine or tryptophan. D genes are given only for firm matches. A row's size may be missing; if present it is once, few, many or a size class.

D gene	V gene	J gene	clone size	CDR3 protein	CDR3 DNA
TRBD1	TRBV6-1	TRBJ1-6	NA	CASSEDRGRSPLHF	TGTGCCAGCAGTGAAGACAGGGGGCGATCACCCCTCCACTTT
NA	TRBV7-2	TRBJ1-2	NA	CASSLQATGREDGYTF	TGTGCCAGCAGCTTACAAGCTACGGGCAGGGAGGATGGCTACACCTTC
TRBD1	TRBV19	TRBJ2-1	NA	CASSIVGTGYGEQFF	TGTGCCAGTAGTATAGTTGGGACAGGGTATGGTGAGCAGTTCTTC
NA	TRBV24-1	TRBJ1-2	NA	CATSDFSTGVGYTF	TGTGCCACCAGTGATTTCTCGACAGGAGTTGGCTACACCTTC
NA	TRBV12-3/TRBV12-4	TRBJ1-4	NA	CASSRANEKLFF	TGTGCCAGCAGCCGGGCTAATGAAAAACTGTTTTTT
NA	TRBV19	TRBJ1-5	NA	CASSIGGAVIRPQHF	TGTGCCAGTAGTATAGGTGGGGCGGTAATCCGGCCCCAGCATTTT
NA	TRBV29-1	TRBJ1-1	NA	CSGLQDLNTEAFF	TGCAGCGGCCTACAGGACCTGAACACTGAAGCTTTCTTT
NA	TRBV7-3	TRBJ2-1	NA	CASSLIGGDNEQFF	TGTGCCAGCAGCTTGATAGGCGGAGACAATGAGCAGTTCTTC
NA	TRBV7-3	TRBJ2-1	NA	CASSLIAANEQFF	TGTGCCAGCAGCTTAATCGCGGCTAATGAGCAGTTCTTC
NA	TRBV12-5	TRBJ1-5	NA	CASSPPGNQPQHF	TGTGCCTCATCACCTCCAGGGAATCAGCCCCAGCATTTT
NA	TRBV9	TRBJ1-4	NA	CASSTGTRGEKLFF	TGTGCCAGCAGCACCGGGACCCGGGGGGAAAAACTGTTTTTT
TRBD2	TRBV28	TRBJ2-7	few	CASTSGGPYEQYF	TGTGCCAGCACTAGCGGGGGGCCTTACGAGCAGTACTTC
NA	TRBV19	TRBJ1-5	NA	CASSGPQIGNQPQHF	TGTGCCAGTAGTGGGCCCCAGATCGGCAATCAGCCCCAGCATTTT
NA	TRBV4-1	TRBJ1-2	NA	CASSQERYYGGYTF	TGCGCCAGCAGCCAAGAGAGATACTATGGCGGCTACACCTTC
NA	TRBV30	TRBJ2-7	NA	CAWSKDNYEQYF	TGTGCCTGGAGTAAGGACAACTACGAGCAGTACTTC
NA	TRBV29-1	TRBJ1-2	NA	CSVELGPNYGYTF	TGCAGCGTTGAATTGGGCCCAAACTATGGCTACACCTTC
NA	TRBV6-5	TRBJ2-7	NA	CASSYGQGSGGDEQYF	TGTGCCAGCAGTTACGGCCAGGGAAGTGGCGGGGACGAGCAGTACTTC
TRBD2	TRBV5-1	TRBJ2-5	NA	CASSRLLAGGRETQYF	TGCGCCAGCAGCCGATTACTAGCGGGGGGGAGAGAGACCCAGTACTTC
NA	TRBV7-9	TRBJ1-6	NA	CASSFDRNSPLHF	TGTGCCAGCAGCTTCGACAGAAATTCACCCCTCCACTTT
NA	TRBV7-2	TRBJ1-1	NA	CASRRDESTLAFF	TGTGCCAGCAGGCGGGACGAAAGCACGCTCGCTTTCTTT
NA	TRBV10-3	TRBJ2-1	NA	CAISESIGAGNEQFF	TGTGCCATCAGTGAGTCGATCGGTGCGGGCAATGAGCAGTTCTTC
NA	TRBV9	TRBJ1-3	few	CASSAGISSGNTIYF	TGTGCCAGCAGCGCCGGGATTAGCTCTGGAAACACCATATATTTT
NA	TRBV27	TRBJ2-1	NA	CASSLGRRAGEQFF	TGTGCCAGCAGTTTAGGACGTAGGGCGGGTGAGCAGTTCTTC
NA	TRBV10-2	TRBJ1-4	NA	CASSESGGVSTKLFF	TGCGCCAGCAGTGAGTCAGGGGGGGTCTCGACGAAACTGTTTTTT
NA	TRBV30	TRBJ1-1	NA	CAWSVSGAEAFF	TGTGCCTGGAGTGTCTCGGGAGCTGAAGCTTTCTTT
NA	TRBV30	TRBJ1-2	once	CAWGGQGANYGYTF	TGTGCCTGGGGGGGCCAGGGAGCTAACTATGGCTACACCTTC
NA	TRBV18	TRBJ1-3	NA	CASSPVGSGNTIYF	TGTGCCAGCTCACCGGTCGGCTCTGGAAACACCATATATTTT
NA	TRBV7-9	TRBJ2-6	NA	CASSGQGYGGANVLTF	TGTGCCAGCAGCGGTCAGGGATATGGTGGGGCCAACGTCCTGACTTTC
NA	TRBV6-5	TRBJ2-5	NA	CAGRGQPGETQYF	TGTGCCGGGCGAGGACAGCCCGGAGAGACCCAGTACTTC
TRBD2	TRBV5-1	TRBJ2-1	NA	CASSPGGGASNEQFF	TGCGCCAGCAGCCCGGGAGGGGGTGCGAGCAATGAGCAGTTCTTC
NA	TRBV7-9	TRBJ1-2	NA	CASSLTGRGYTF	TGTGCCAGCAGCTTAACAGGGCGAGGCTACACCTTC
NA	TRBV19	TRBJ1-5	NA	CASSIRASKNSNQPQHF	TGTGCCAGTAGTATAAGAGCGTCCAAAAATAGCAATCAGCCCCAGCATTTT
TRBD1	TRBV5-1	TRBJ2-1	NA	CASSGQVLYNEQFF	TGCGCCAGCAGCGGACAGGTACTATACAATGAGCAGTTCTTC
NA	TRBV5-1	TRBJ2-3	NA	CASSFGDPTDTQYF	TGCGCCAGCAGCTTCGGGGATCCCACAGATACGCAGTATTTT
TRBD1	TRBV10-2	TRBJ2-7	NA	CASSGSNRGSYEQYF	TGCGCCAGCAGTGGGTCGAACAGGGGCTCCTACGAGCAGTACTTC
NA	TRBV7-3	TRBJ2-1	NA	CASSPGHNNEQFF	TGTGCCAGCAGCCCGGGACATAACAATGAGCAGTTCTTC
TRBD1	TRBV5-1	TRBJ1-6	once	CASTRDRRYSPLHF	TGCGCCAGCACCAGGGACAGAAGGTACTCACCCCTCCACTTT
NA	TRBV4-1	TRBJ1-2	NA	CASSQDPWGGDYGYTF	TGCGCCAGCAGCCAAGATCCCTGGGGGGGGGATTATGGCTACACCTTC
NA	TRBV7-2	TRBJ1-6	NA	CASSFLNSPLHF	TGTGCCAGCAGCTTTCTAAATTCACCCCTCCACTTT
NA	TRBV7-8	TRBJ2-1	NA	CASSLGRGYEQFF	TGTGCCAGCAGCTTGGGACGGGGGTATGAGCAGTTCTTC
NA	TRBV9	TRBJ1-6	NA	CASSETGNSPLHF	TGTGCCAGCAGCGAAACGGGGAATTCACCCCTCCACTTT
NA	TRBV28	TRBJ1-5	NA	CASSLNGRPQHF	TGTGCCAGCAGTTTGAACGGGAGGCCCCAGCATTTT
TRBD1	TRBV7-2	TRBJ2-7	NA	CASSVPGTGDNEQYF	TGTGCCAGCAGCGTTCCCGGGACAGGGGACAACGAGCAGTACTTC
NA	TRBV18	TRBJ1-2	NA	CASSPPLGQAGGGYTF	TGTGCCAGCTCACCACCGCTGGGCCAGGCGGGAGGAGGCTACACCTTC
NA	TRBV18	TRBJ1-2	once	CASSSTAGDPGYTF	TGTGCCAGCTCCTCAACCGCGGGGGACCCTGGCTACACCTTC
NA	TRBV19	TRBJ1-5	NA	CASSPRGRGSNQPQHF	TGTGCCAGTAGTCCTCGCGGGAGGGGTAGCAATCAGCCCCAGCATTTT
NA	TRBV6-5	TRBJ2-7	NA	CASSVTGSSYEQYF	TGTGCCAGCAGCGTTACAGGGAGCTCCTACGAGCAGTACTTC
TRBD2	TRBV12-3/TRBV12-4	TRBJ2-5	NA	CASSPGGVETQYF	TGTGCCAGCAGTCCGGGGGGGGTTGAGACCCAGTACTTC
TRBD1	TRBV5-1	TRBJ1-3	NA	CASSSPTGALGNTIYF	TGCGCCAGCAGCTCGCCGACAGGGGCTCTTGGAAACACCATATATTTT
TRBD2	TRBV5-1	TRBJ2-2	NA	CASSLGLAGPSTGELFF	TGCGCCAGCAGCTTGGGACTAGCGGGTCCAAGCACCGGGGAGCTGTTTTTT
NA	TRBV11-2	TRBJ2-2	NA	CASTPGVPGELFF	TGTGCCAGCACCCCGGGGGTACCCGGGGAGCTGTTTTTT
NA	TRBV7-2	TRBJ2-4	NA	CASSLARQTQNIQYF	TGTGCCAGCAGCTTAGCGCGACAGACCCAAAACATTCAGTACTTC
TRBD1	TRBV10-1	TRBJ2-5	NA	CASSENRGTETQYF	TGCGCCAGCAGTGAAAACAGGGGAACTGAGACCCAGTACTTC
NA	TRBV10-3	TRBJ1-3	NA	CAISEMSVSSGNTIYF	TGTGCCATCAGTGAGATGTCAGTAAGCTCTGGAAACACCATATATTTT
TRBD1	TRBV5-4	TRBJ2-7	NA	CASSLAGQVYEQYF	TGTGCCAGCAGCTTGGCGGGACAGGTCTACGAGCAGTACTTC
NA	TRBV14	TRBJ1-3	NA	CASSQTVGLTIYF	TGTGCCAGCAGCCAAACCGTCGGTTTGACCATATATTTT
TRBD1	TRBV10-3	TRBJ2-1	NA	CATRGEGGRNNEQFF	TGTGCCACCAGGGGTGAAGGGGGCAGGAACAATGAGCAGTTCTTC
NA	TRBV28	TRBJ1-2	NA	CASSTEFYGYTF	TGTGCCAGCAGCACAGAGTTCTATGGCTACACCTTC
TRBD2	TRBV7-3	TRBJ2-1	NA	CASSPTSGGAGEQFF	TGTGCCAGCAGCCCGACTAGCGGGGGGGCCGGTGAGCAGTTCTTC
NA	TRBV28	TRBJ1-5	NA	CASSLLAGPSYQPQHF	TGTGCCAGCAGTTTACTTGCAGGTCCCAGTTATCAGCCCCAGCATTTT